Below are 8 T cell receptor beta chains sequenced from a single sample in a study of CD8 T cells in Susac syndrome. With random hexamers, reverse transcription was performed on about 0.45 to 1 ug of RNA. TCRdb redid the calling of the immunoSEQ multiplex PCR reads with MiXCR, one entry per CDR3 protein. Of about 190,000 distinct CDR3 sequences listed, 80% to 95% are singletons. Sequencing was done on a sample of CD4+ T cells from PBMCs. The source of these receptors is a human donor in good health.

V usage is TRBV6-5 and J usage is TRBJ2-7; 8 bases match TRBD2. The trim removed 5 bases at V and 6 bases at J, leaving 6 bases unmatched. The germline V gene encodes CDR1 MNHEY and CDR2 SVGAGI. CDR3 length: 13 amino acids. CDR3 DNA sequence: TGTGCCAGCAGTGCAGTCCGGGGGGGCGAGCAGTACGTC. This sequence encodes CASSAVRGGEQYV.

V is TRBV27 and J is TRBJ2-6; possibly TRBD1 or TRBD2 for D (5 bases each). Trimming cost V 4 bases and J 3 bases, with 13 bases left between them. The CDR3 length is 16 residues. Germline V gives CDR1 MNHEY, CDR2 SMNVEV (reference sequence). The CDR3, as DNA: TGTGCCAGCAGTTATGGGGGAGCGAGTGGGGCCAACGTCCTGACTTTC. Translating gives CASSYGGASGANVLTF. Full variable domain (missing parts from reference TRBV27 and TRBJ2-6): EAQVTQNPRYLITVTGKKLTVTCSQNMNHEYMSWYRQDPGLGLRQIYYSMNVEVTDKGDVPEGYKVSRKEKRNFPLILESPSPNQTSLYFCASSYGGASGANVLTFGAGSRLTVL.

The chain joins TRBV7-8 to TRBJ1-6; D call uncertain. The V gene lost 5 bases and the J gene lost 0 bases, with 11 bases spanning the gap. There are 16 residues in the CDR3. From germline, CDR1 is SGHVS and CDR2 FQNEAQ. The CDR3 protein is CASSPGRGSYNSPLHF. In nucleotides, the CDR3 is TGTGCCAGCAGCCCCGGGCGGGGCTCCTATAATTCACCCCTCCACTTT.

This clonotype was counted once. This chain links TRBV5-4 with TRBJ1-6; D call uncertain. CDR3 size: 13 residues. Germline V gives CDR1 SGHNT, CDR2 YYREEE (reference sequence). V gave up 10 bases and J gave up 7 bases, with 15 bases separating them. For the CDR3, the DNA is TGTGCCGTAACAGCCGCACAGAATTCACCCCTCCACTTT. It is translated as CAVTAAQNSPLHF. Together with reference TRBV5-4 and TRBJ1-6, the CDR3 gives the full variable domain: ETGVTQSPTHLIKTRGQQVTLRCSSQSGHNTVSWYQQALGQGPQFIFQYYREEENGRGNFPPRFSGLQFPNYSSELNVNALELDDSALYLCAVTAAQNSPLHFGNGTRLTVT.

The chain couples TRBV11-1 to TRBJ2-7, with D uncertain. Germline CDR1 and CDR2: SGHAT and FQDESV (reference sequence). V lost 5 bases and J 4 bases, leaving 36 bases between the germline ends. This CDR3 has 21 residues. Here the CDR3 DNA reads TGTGCCAGCAGCCCCTCACTCAGTCGCAGCCCCAATCTTGACGAAGCTTACGAGCAGTACGTC. It translates to CASSPSLSRSPNLDEAYEQYV.

The V and J genes are TRBV19 and TRBJ2-2; the D gene is possibly TRBD1 (6 bases). The germline V gene has CDR1 LNHDA and CDR2 SQIVND (reference sequence). V lost 6 bases, J lost 2 bases, and 10 bases lay in between. The CDR3 totals 14 residues. CDR3 in DNA: TGTGCCAGTAGCCGGGACATAAACACCGGGGAGCTGTTTTTT. Translating gives CASSRDINTGELFF. The complete variable domain, with remaining parts taken from reference TRBV19 and TRBJ2-2, reads DGGITQSPKYLFRKEGQNVTLSCEQNLNHDAMYWYRQDPGQGLRLIYYSQIVNDFQKGDIAEGYSVSREKKESFPLTVTSAQKNPTAFYLCASSRDINTGELFFGEGSRLTVL.

The V gene is TRBV6-5, the J gene TRBJ1-1, with unresolved D. The CDR3 has 14 amino acids. V lost 0 bases and J lost 6, with 11 bases in between. Germline values: CDR1 MNHEY, CDR2 SVGAGI. CDR3 sequence (DNA): TGTGCCAGCAGTTACTCGAGGGCTGCTCCTGAAGCTTTCTTT. It codes for CASSYSRAAPEAFF.

This chain uses TRBV14 with TRBJ1-6, with TRBD1 matching over 9 bases. The CDR3 loop spans 16 amino acids. Germline CDR1 and CDR2: SGHDN and FVKESK. V lost 4 bases and J lost 10; bases outside the gene matches: 11. CDR3 residues: CASSRNTGTGKSPLHF. In nucleotides, the CDR3 is TGTGCCAGCAGCCGGAACACCGGGACAGGGAAATCACCCCTCCACTTT.